The 30 T cell receptor beta chains below all came from one sample that was sequenced in a study of circulating and synovial CD4+ cells in juvenile arthritis. Repertoires were generated with immunoSEQ multiplex PCR, while TCRdb's copy carries only in-frame clones and drops some. The sample records tens of thousands of clones, 80% to 95% being singletons. Sequenced sample: CD4+ T cells from blood. The receptors come from a human donor with juvenile idiopathic arthritis.

The chain has TRBV25-1 and TRBJ1-1; tentative D call: TRBD1 (5 bases). CDR1 is MGHDK and CDR2 is SYGVNS in the germline V gene. The CDR3 length is 16 residues. Trimming took 4 bases from V and 0 from J, leaving 15 bases between them. The CDR3 DNA reads as TGTGCCAGCAGTGGGCAGGGCTCTTTATTGAACACTGAAGCTTTCTTT. This codes for CASSGQGSLLNTEAFF. The full variable domain, rest sourced from reference TRBV25-1 and TRBJ1-1, is EADIYQTPRYLVIGTGKKITLECSQTMGHDKMYWYQQDPGMELHLIHYSYGVNSTEKGDLSSESTVSRIRTEHFPLTLESARPSHTSQYLCASSGQGSLLNTEAFFGQGTRLTVV.

The genes are TRBV7-9 and TRBJ1-4; 8 bases align to TRBD1. V shed 1 base, J shed 4 bases, and the junction held 5 bases outside the gene matches. CDR1 is SEHNR and CDR2 is FQNEAQ in the germline V gene (reference sequence). This CDR3 is 16 amino acids long. The CDR3 coding sequence is TGTGCCAGCAGCTTAGGGACAGGGTTGCGTAATGAAAAACTGTTTTTT. As protein: CASSLGTGLRNEKLFF.

This clone was seen once. The rearrangement uses TRBV10-2 and TRBJ1-1; D may be TRBD1 (5 bases). V dropped 3 bases and J dropped 4 bases, with 6 bases sitting between them. The CDR3 runs 12 residues. CDR1 is WSHSY and CDR2 is SAAADI in the germline V gene. CDR3 sequence reads: CASSDRATEAFF. Here the CDR3 DNA reads TGCGCCAGCAGTGACAGGGCCACTGAAGCTTTCTTT.

This chain joins TRBV7-3 and TRBJ2-3, with 7 bases lining up with TRBD2. Germline loops: CDR1 SGHTA, CDR2 FQGTGA. The CDR3 covers 15 residues. J lost 1 base, V lost 5 bases, and 6 bases had no gene match. CDR3 sequence (DNA): TGTGCCAGCAGCCCCGGACTAGAAGGCACAGATACGCAGTATTTT. This translates into CASSPGLEGTDTQYF. Variable domain in full (rest from reference TRBV7-3 and TRBJ2-3): GAGVSQTPSNKVTEKGKYVELRCDPISGHTALYWYRQSLGQGPEFLIYFQGTGAADDSGLPNDRFFAVRPEGSVSTLKIQRTERGDSAVYLCASSPGLEGTDTQYFGPGTRLTVL.

The chain combines TRBV5-5 with TRBJ2-3; maybe TRBD2 (5 bases). This CDR3 has 16 residues. Deletions cut 0 bases from V and 6 bases from J, with 17 bases between. Germline values: CDR1 SGHKS, CDR2 YYEKEE (reference sequence). Here the CDR3 reads CASSLGVSDFGDTQYF. In DNA, the CDR3 is TGTGCCAGCAGCTTGGGGGTTAGCGACTTCGGGGATACGCAGTATTTT.

The rearrangement links TRBV10-2 to TRBJ1-5, with D possibly being TRBD1 (6 bases). Germline V lookup: CDR1 WSHSY, CDR2 SAAADI. V lost 3 bases, J lost 0 bases, and 9 bases lay in between. This CDR3 contains 15 residues. The CDR3 sequence: CASSDRGYSNQPQHF. DNA for the CDR3: TGCGCCAGCAGTGACAGGGGTTATAGCAATCAGCCCCAGCATTTT.

This clone has just one count. The chain joins TRBV7-8 to TRBJ2-1; D not resolved. The germline gives CDR1 SGHVS, CDR2 FQNEAQ. Deletions cut 8 bases from V and 4 bases from J, with 18 bases between. The length of the CDR3 is 15 residues. CDR3 bases: TGTGCCAGCGGCGGCGGAAGAAGGTTATACAATGAGCAGTTCTTC. Residues: CASGGGRRLYNEQFF.

The chain couples TRBV19 to TRBJ2-1, with D perhaps matching TRBD2 (6 bases). Germline V CDR1 and CDR2: LNHDA, SQIVND (reference sequence). This CDR3 is built from 15 residues. Trimming took off 4 bases at V and 3 bases at J, with 13 bases between the two ends. The CDR3 nucleotides read TGTGCCAGTAGTAGATCTGGCGGGATCTACAATGAGCAGTTCTTC. It translates to CASSRSGGIYNEQFF. Together with reference TRBV19 and TRBJ2-1, the CDR3 gives the full variable domain: DGGITQSPKYLFRKEGQNVTLSCEQNLNHDAMYWYRQDPGQGLRLIYYSQIVNDFQKGDIAEGYSVSREKKESFPLTVTSAQKNPTAFYLCASSRSGGIYNEQFFGPGTRLTVL.

V gene TRBV7-2 combines with J gene TRBJ1-1, with D unclear. V was cut by 5 bases and J by 9 bases, with 16 bases left in between. This CDR3 spans 13 amino acids. Germline V gene data show CDR1 as SGHTA and CDR2 as FQGNSA. The CDR3 region has the DNA TGTGCCAGCAGCCCATTATCCGGGATTAAAGCTTTCTTT. It translates to CASSPLSGIKAFF. The full variable domain, with the rest looked up from reference TRBV7-2 and TRBJ1-1, is GAGVSQSPSNKVTEKGKDVELRCDPISGHTALYWYRQSLGQGLEFLIYFQGNSAPDKSGLPSDRFSAERTGGSVSTLTIQRTQQEDSAVYLCASSPLSGIKAFFGQGTRLTVV.

The chain recombines TRBV21-1 with TRBJ2-3; the D call of TRBD2 is as the table states it, not checked on the DNA. TRBV21-1 is tagged as a pseudogene. The CDR3 runs to 17 residues. The CDR3 loop is CASSKEAARGNTDTQYF. CDR3 DNA sequence: TGTGCCAGCAGCAAAGAGGCGGCGCGTGGTAACACAGATACGCAGTATTTT.

The genes are TRBV19 and TRBJ1-5; 10 bases are a match to TRBD1. The ends lost 3 bases at V and 0 bases at J; junction bases unmatched: 8. Germline V gene data show CDR1 as LNHDA and CDR2 as SQIVND (reference sequence). CDR3 size: 18 residues. The CDR3: CASSIVTGGLLSNQPQHF. The CDR3, as DNA: TGTGCCAGTAGTATCGTGACAGGGGGCTTACTTAGCAATCAGCCCCAGCATTTT.

V is TRBV19 and J is TRBJ2-5; TRBD1 aligns across 7 bases. This CDR3 is 16 amino acids long. Germline CDR1 reads LNHDA; CDR2 reads SQIVND (reference sequence). Trimming at V came to 5 bases and at J to 3 bases, leaving 12 bases not matched to a gene. The CDR3, as DNA: TGTGCCAGTAGTCTGACAGGGAAAAGATTCGAAGAGACCCAGTACTTC. Translated: CASSLTGKRFEETQYF.

J is TRBJ2-3 and V is TRBV6-4; D perhaps matches TRBD2 (5 bases). V was trimmed by 0 bases and J by 3 bases, leaving 13 bases between them. The CDR3 runs 16 residues. Germline values: CDR1 MRHNA, CDR2 SNTAGT. CDR3 sequence reads: CASSDSGELGTDTQYF. CDR3 nucleotides: TGTGCCAGCAGTGACTCTGGGGAGTTGGGTACAGATACGCAGTATTTT.

The chain has TRBV5-1 and TRBJ1-3; D is ambiguous. Trimming cost V 0 bases and J 8 bases, with 18 bases left between them. The CDR3 totals 16 residues. CDR1 and CDR2 (germline): SGHRS, YFSETQ. CDR3 bases: TGCGCCAGCAGCTTGGCGCCCAACCAGATAGGAGACACCATATATTTT. Protein: CASSLAPNQIGDTIYF.

This clone has a single count. The gene calls are TRBV28 and TRBJ1-5; 7 bases align to TRBD1. CDR3 length equals 16 residues. From germline, CDR1 is MDHEN and CDR2 SYDVKM. Trimming cost V 4 bases and J 5 bases; bases outside gene matches: 11. The CDR3 DNA is TGTGCCAGCAGTTCTAGCCCGGGACAGAGATATCAGCCCCAGCATTTT. It yields the protein CASSSSPGQRYQPQHF.

This rearrangement joins TRBV2 to TRBJ1-1; D call uncertain. The V end was cut by 9 bases, the J end by 3 bases, with 11 bases between. The CDR3 has 12 amino acids. Germline V lookup: CDR1 SNHLY, CDR2 FYNNEI. CDR3 sequence reads: CASSQSYTEAFF. CDR3 in DNA: TGTGCCAGTTCCCAGTCTTACACTGAAGCTTTCTTT. Variable domain in full (rest from reference TRBV2 and TRBJ1-1): EPEVTQTPSHQVTQMGQEVILRCVPISNHLYFYWYRQILGQKVEFLVSFYNNEISEKSEIFDDQFSVERPDGSNFTLKIRSTKLEDSAMYFCASSQSYTEAFFGQGTRLTVV.

This clone was counted only a few times. The chain has TRBV25-1 and TRBJ2-3, with D possibly being TRBD1 (6 bases). Between the trimmed V and J ends, which lost 6 bases and 1 base, there was a span of 14 bases. Germline CDR1 reads MGHDK; CDR2 reads SYGVNS. The CDR3 loop spans 15 amino acids. CDR3 protein: CASRPQGRGTDTQYF. The CDR3 nucleotides are TGTGCCAGCAGGCCACAGGGAAGGGGCACAGATACGCAGTATTTT.

This chain links TRBV2 with TRBJ1-1; the D gene is possibly TRBD1 (6 bases). Trimming took off 5 bases at V and 1 base at J, with 8 bases between the two ends. From germline, CDR1 is SNHLY and CDR2 FYNNEI. CDR3 length: 13 residues. Written as DNA, the CDR3 is TGTGCCAGCAGTACACAGGGGAACACTGAAGCTTTCTTT. Encoded protein: CASSTQGNTEAFF.

This chain links TRBV5-5 with TRBJ1-5; D unclear. The CDR3 has 15 amino acids. Per the germline V gene, CDR1 is SGHKS and CDR2 is YYEKEE (reference sequence). Trimming shortened V by 2 bases and J by 7 bases, and 16 bases separated the two germline ends. CDR3 sequence reads: CASSFGRGMGQPQHF. The DNA of the CDR3 is TGTGCCAGCAGCTTCGGGCGGGGTATGGGGCAGCCCCAGCATTTT.

This clone was counted a few times. The J gene is TRBJ2-3, the V gene TRBV11-2, with 8 bases identical to TRBD2. Looked up from germline, CDR1 is SGHAT and CDR2 is FQNNGV. CDR3 size: 16 residues. The V gene end was trimmed by 5 bases and the J gene end by 5 bases; junction bases not matched to a gene: 12. The CDR3 DNA sequence: TGTGCCAGCAGCAACCCAGGAGCGGGAGCAAGAGATACGCAGTATTTT. Its translation is CASSNPGAGARDTQYF. Variable domain in full (rest from reference TRBV11-2 and TRBJ2-3): EAGVAQSPRYKIIEKRQSVAFWCNPISGHATLYWYQQILGQGPKLLIQFQNNGVVDDSQLPKDRFSAERLKGVDSTLKIQPAKLEDSAVYLCASSNPGAGARDTQYFGPGTRLTVL.

The V gene is TRBV7-2, the J gene TRBJ2-7; 7 bases line up with TRBD1. Germline loops: CDR1 SGHTA, CDR2 FQGNSA. The CDR3 covers 14 residues. Trimming at V came to 8 bases and at J to 4 bases, leaving 11 bases not matched to a gene. CDR3 region: CASERHAGGYEQYF. The CDR3 DNA is TGTGCCAGCGAAAGGCACGCAGGGGGTTACGAGCAGTACTTC.

This rearrangement joins TRBV9 to TRBJ1-2; possibly TRBD1 for D (5 bases). Between the trimmed V and J ends, which lost 0 bases and 6 bases, there was a span of 12 bases. The CDR3 consists of 14 residues. Germline CDR1 is SGDLS and CDR2 is YYNGEE. The CDR3 DNA reads as TGTGCCAGCAGCGTAGAACCAGGGAGGGATGGCTACACCTTC. Residues: CASSVEPGRDGYTF.

The rearrangement uses TRBV2 and TRBJ1-1, with TRBD1 identical over 7 bases. Germline trimming cut 4 bases from V and 4 bases from J; bases unmatched to any gene: 6. The length of the CDR3 is 14 residues. CDR1 is SNHLY, CDR2 FYNNEI, per germline. The DNA for the CDR3 is TGTGCCAGCAGTGGATCAGGGGGACTCACTGAAGCTTTCTTT. Translating gives CASSGSGGLTEAFF.

The chain carries TRBV4-1 and TRBJ1-2, with D perhaps matching TRBD1 (5 bases). The CDR3 contains 13 residues. Trimming pared 6 bases from V and 9 bases from J, leaving 17 bases between. Germline V gives CDR1 MGHRA, CDR2 YSYEKL. For the CDR3, the DNA is TGCGCCAGCAGAGTGAACGGGGGATCGAGCTACACCTTC. Protein: CASRVNGGSSYTF.

The chain employs TRBV2 and TRBJ2-7; 8 bases agree with TRBD2. CDR3 length equals 13 residues. Germline CDR1 reads SNHLY; CDR2 reads FYNNEI. The V segment lost 7 bases and the J segment 1 base; nucleotides outside the gene matches: 3. The CDR3 DNA reads as TGTGCCAGCAAGACTAGCGCGTCCTACGAGCAGTACTTC. Translation gives CASKTSASYEQYF.

The chain has TRBV10-3 and TRBJ2-2, with 7 bases identical to TRBD1. This CDR3 contains 17 residues. Germline-derived CDR1 and CDR2 are ENHRY and SYGVKD. Trimming removed 2 bases from V and 3 bases from J; junction bases left unmatched: 9. The CDR3 DNA follows: TGTGCCATCAGTGAGGCTCACAGGGGACCACACACCGGGGAGCTGTTTTTT. This codes for CAISEAHRGPHTGELFF.

The genes are TRBV5-8 and TRBJ2-3; weak D call: TRBD2 (5 bases). CDR3 length: 17 amino acids. Trimming removed 2 bases from V and 0 bases from J, with 16 bases in between. Germline CDR1 SGHTS, CDR2 YDEGEE. The CDR3 DNA reads as TGTGCCAGCAGCTTTAGCGTCCTGCTGTCTAGCACAGATACGCAGTATTTT. Encoded protein: CASSFSVLLSSTDTQYF.

The chain uses TRBV6-6 and TRBJ1-2; TRBD1 is a possible D gene (5 bases). Trimming removed 2 bases from V and 7 bases from J, with 8 bases in between. Germline V gene sequence: CDR1 MNHNY, CDR2 SVGAGI (reference sequence). This CDR3 comprises 12 residues. CDR3 region: CASSYGAGGYTF. The CDR3 bases are TGTGCCAGCAGTTACGGGGCCGGTGGCTACACCTTC.

Comments on this clone: One junction end disagrees with the germline gene, perhaps due to a read error. The same CDR3 is also encoded by other DNA sequences in this sample. The CDR3 DNA sequence: TGCGCCAGCAGTGTACAGGGGATGCAGTTCTTC. As protein: CASSVQGMQFF. The rearrangement uses TRBV6-6 and TRBJ2-1; 7 bases are a match to TRBD1. Germline V gives CDR1 MNHNY, CDR2 SVGAGI (reference sequence). This CDR3 is built from 11 residues.

V usage is TRBV5-6 and J usage is TRBJ2-7; 7 positions match TRBD2. This CDR3 contains 14 residues. Germline V CDR1 and CDR2: SGHDT, YYEEEE. V lost 0 bases to trimming and J lost 7 bases; unmatched junction nucleotides: 7. The CDR3 reads CASSLGQVGGEQYF. The CDR3 DNA reads TGTGCCAGCAGCTTGGGGCAGGTCGGGGGGGAGCAGTACTTC.